The 27 T cell receptor beta chains reported below all come from one sample, sequenced in a study of blood T cell repertoires in COVID-19. Data came from immunoSEQ multiplex PCR; TCRdb stores just in-frame clones and leaves some out. The sample contains some 45,000 clones, 80% to 90% of which appear only once. Sample: peripheral blood. These receptors were obtained from a human donor with active COVID-19. The donor label of this sample is uncertain.

This sequence joins TRBV2 and TRBJ1-2; D uncertain. The CDR3 loop spans 13 amino acids. Trimming shortened V by 4 bases and J by 8 bases, and 14 bases separated the two germline ends. Germline CDR1 SNHLY, CDR2 FYNNEI. The CDR3 region has the DNA TGTGCCAGCAGTGGATTAGCGACTCCCGGCTACACCTTC. Translation gives CASSGLATPGYTF.

This rearrangement joins TRBV6-2 or TRBV6-3 to TRBJ2-7; TRBD1 might be the D (5 bases). Germline V CDR1 and CDR2: MNHEY, SVGEGT. Trimming cost V 0 bases and J 4 bases, with 16 bases left between them. The CDR3 is 16 residues long. Here the CDR3 reads CASSYSVSGQHYEQYF. The DNA of the CDR3 is TGTGCCAGCAGTTACTCTGTGTCAGGACAACATTACGAGCAGTACTTC.

V is TRBV4-3 and J is TRBJ2-1; 13 nucleotides match TRBD2. The CDR3 runs 17 residues. Germline-derived CDR1 and CDR2 are LGHNA and YSLEER. J lost 5 bases, V lost 0 bases, and 4 bases had no gene match. As DNA, the CDR3 is TGCGCCAGCAGCCAAGATAGGACTAGCGGGAGCGACAATGAGCAGTTCTTC. Translated, it gives CASSQDRTSGSDNEQFF.

V gene TRBV5-4 combines with J gene TRBJ1-2, with 9 bases identical to TRBD1. This CDR3 spans 15 amino acids. The V segment lost 1 base and the J segment 5 bases; nucleotides outside the gene matches: 6. Germline CDR1 SGHNT, CDR2 YYREEE (reference sequence). CDR3: CASSLPGQGGYGYTF. CDR3 DNA sequence: TGTGCCAGCAGCTTGCCGGGACAGGGAGGGTATGGCTACACCTTC.

In this sample, this clone turned up once. The chain carries TRBV3-1 (or the pseudogene TRBV3-2) and TRBJ2-5; TRBD2 matches at 8 bases. The CDR3 is 14 residues long. Germline V gives CDR1 LGHDT, CDR2 YNNKEL (reference sequence). J was trimmed by 2 bases and V by 5 bases; bases with no gene match: 4. CDR3 amino acids: CASSDIAGQETQYF. For the CDR3, the DNA is TGTGCCAGCAGCGACATAGCGGGACAAGAGACCCAGTACTTC.

V and J are TRBV28 and TRBJ1-2, with D possibly TRBD1 on 6 matching bases. The CDR3 loop spans 14 amino acids. The germline V and J ends were trimmed by 6 bases and 8 bases, with 19 bases remaining between them. Germline CDR1 reads MDHEN; CDR2 reads SYDVKM. The CDR3 DNA is TGTGCCAGCAGACCCTCCGCGGGGGCACGGGGCTACACCTTC. Amino acids: CASRPSAGARGYTF.

The V gene is TRBV6-4, the J gene TRBJ2-2, with D possibly TRBD1 on 6 matching bases. Germline V lookup: CDR1 MRHNA, CDR2 SNTAGT. V was cut by 6 bases and J by 3 bases, with 17 bases left in between. The CDR3 contains 16 residues. CDR3 nucleotide sequence: TGTGCCAGCAGCCAGAATGGACAGTACTACACCGGGGAGCTGTTTTTT. It specifies CASSQNGQYYTGELFF.

The sample holds one count of this clone. The chain is built from TRBV29-1 and TRBJ2-5, with a weak D call TRBD1 (6 bases). Trimming removed 4 bases from V and 5 bases from J, with 11 bases in between. This CDR3 contains 12 residues. From germline, CDR1 is SQVTM and CDR2 ANQGSEA. The CDR3 loop is CSVVQGDETQYF. For the CDR3, the DNA is TGCAGCGTTGTACAGGGAGACGAGACCCAGTACTTC.

The gene calls are TRBV30 and TRBJ1-1; D may be TRBD1 (5 bases). Germline lookup yields CDR1 GTSNPN and CDR2 SVGIG (reference sequence). The CDR3 is made up of 13 amino acids. CDR3 sequence (DNA): TGTGCGGGGGTGGGAGGGGTGAGCACTGAAGCTTTCTTT. Translating gives CAGVGGVSTEAFF.

The chain links TRBV2 to TRBJ2-7; 8 nucleotides agree with TRBD1. The CDR3 is made up of 15 amino acids. V dropped 1 base and J dropped 3; count of bases not matched to a gene: 5. Germline V CDR1 and CDR2: SNHLY, FYNNEI. CDR3 nucleotides: TGTGCCAGCAGTGAAGGCACAGGGGGAGGCTACGAGCAGTACTTC. Translation: CASSEGTGGGYEQYF.

The J gene is TRBJ2-7, the V gene TRBV7-8; TRBD1 is a possible D gene (6 bases). Per the germline V gene, CDR1 is SGHVS and CDR2 is FQNEAQ. Trimming removed 2 bases from V and 3 bases from J, with 11 bases in between. The CDR3 totals 14 residues. In DNA form, the CDR3 reads TGTGCCAGCAGCTTAACAACAGGGTACTACGAGCAGTACTTC. Its translation: CASSLTTGYYEQYF.

The chain links TRBV7-9 to TRBJ1-1, with TRBD1 matching 7 bases. With V trimmed by 4 bases and J by 7 bases, 15 bases remained unmatched. CDR3 length equals 16 residues. Germline values: CDR1 SEHNR, CDR2 FQNEAQ (reference sequence). The CDR3 DNA reads TGTGCCAGCAGCTCCTTCAACACCGGGACAGCAATTGAAGCTTTCTTT. Protein product: CASSSFNTGTAIEAFF.

The chain joins TRBV18 to TRBJ1-2; 8 bases are shared with TRBD1. The CDR3 loop spans 16 amino acids. Germline CDR1 is KGHSH and CDR2 is LQKENI. Trimming took 3 bases from V and 4 from J; bases not matched to a gene: 10. CDR3 DNA sequence: TGTGCCAGCTCACCGGGACAGGCACCTCTGGGCTATGGCTACACCTTC. Protein sequence: CASSPGQAPLGYGYTF.

The chain carries TRBV3-1 (or the pseudogene TRBV3-2) and TRBJ2-3; TRBD2 matches 8 bases. Germline CDR1 reads LGHDT; CDR2 reads YNNKEL (reference sequence). The CDR3 is 17 amino acids. J was trimmed by 8 bases and V by 0 bases; bases with no gene match: 13. In DNA form, the CDR3 reads TGTGCCAGCAGCCAAGATCTAGCGGGTTTTGTCAGGAGTACGCAGTATTTT. Protein sequence: CASSQDLAGFVRSTQYF.

The chain carries TRBV10-3 and TRBJ2-2, with D tentatively TRBD1 (6 bases). The length of the CDR3 is 13 residues. Looked up from germline, CDR1 is ENHRY and CDR2 is SYGVKD. Trimming left V 4 bases short and J 7 bases short, with 10 bases between. The CDR3: CAISVNRDGELFF. In DNA, the CDR3 is TGTGCCATCAGTGTAAACAGGGACGGGGAGCTGTTTTTT.

This clone has a handful of counts. The rearrangement links TRBV2 to TRBJ2-7, with TRBD1 identical over 7 bases. With V trimmed by 6 bases and J by 5 bases, 10 bases remained unmatched. The CDR3 covers 14 residues. CDR1 and CDR2 from the germline V gene are SNHLY and FYNNEI. The CDR3 nucleotides read TGTGCCAGCAGCACACAGGGGCTAAGGAACGAGCAGTACTTC. Protein product: CASSTQGLRNEQYF.

V usage is TRBV29-1 and J usage is TRBJ2-2; 7 nucleotides line up with TRBD1. Trimming took 6 bases from V and 4 from J; bases not matched to a gene: 8. Germline-derived CDR1 and CDR2 are SQVTM and ANQGSEA. There are 14 residues in the CDR3. CDR3 nucleotides: TGCAGCGTAAAACGACAGGGATCCACCGGGGAGCTGTTTTTT. This codes for CSVKRQGSTGELFF.

J is TRBJ1-6 and V is TRBV18, with 10 bases aligning to TRBD1. This CDR3 contains 15 residues. CDR1 KGHSH and CDR2 LQKENI come from the germline V gene. Losses at the gene ends were 8 bases for V and 7 bases for J; bases not matched to a gene: 8. Here the CDR3 reads CASTLTGGENSPLHF. DNA of the CDR3: TGTGCCAGCACATTGACAGGGGGCGAAAATTCACCCCTCCACTTT.

To note about this clone: A far more abundant clone sits one base away, making this likely a read error. The chain employs TRBV7-3 and TRBJ2-2; TRBD2 might be the D (6 bases). Trimming shortened V by 6 bases and J by 4 bases, and 9 bases separated the two germline ends. The CDR3 contains 13 residues. CDR1 is SGHTA, CDR2 FQGTGA, per germline. The chain's CDR3 is CASSSGGTGELFF. The CDR3 DNA is TGTGCCAGCAGTTCCGGGGGCACCGGGGAGCTGTTTTTT.

The CDR3: CALGRGPQETQYF. CDR3 nucleotides: TGTGCCCTTGGGCGGGGGCCGCAAGAGACCCAGTACTTC. The chain employs TRBV2 and TRBJ2-5; D is possibly TRBD2 (7 bases). Between the trimmed V and J ends, which lost 11 bases and 2 bases, there was a span of 15 bases. Germline V lookup: CDR1 SNHLY, CDR2 FYNNEI. CDR3 length equals 13 residues.

The chain combines TRBV2 with TRBJ1-5; the D gene is possibly TRBD1 (5 bases). This CDR3 has 15 amino acids. V was trimmed by 0 bases and J by 3 bases, leaving 9 bases between them. The germline gives CDR1 SNHLY, CDR2 FYNNEI. The chain's CDR3 is CASSEAPGINQPQHF. Written as DNA, the CDR3 is TGTGCCAGCAGTGAAGCGCCAGGGATCAATCAGCCCCAGCATTTT.

The chain recombines TRBV5-6 with TRBJ1-4; D may be TRBD1 (5 bases). The V gene lost 0 bases and the J gene lost 5 bases, with 5 bases spanning the gap. The CDR3 has 13 amino acids. The V gene's germline CDR1 is SGHDT and CDR2 YYEEEE. CDR3 in DNA: TGTGCCAGCAGCTTGGGACAGAATGAAAAACTGTTTTTT. This translates into CASSLGQNEKLFF.

The gene calls are TRBV19 and TRBJ1-1, with D unclear. V shed 7 bases and J shed 4 bases, with 19 bases lying between them. CDR3 size: 15 residues. Germline lookup yields CDR1 LNHDA and CDR2 SQIVND (reference sequence). CDR3 region: CASIPMGGFGTEAFF. In nucleotides, the CDR3 is TGTGCCAGTATTCCGATGGGAGGGTTCGGCACTGAAGCTTTCTTT.

The rearrangement links TRBV5-1 to TRBJ2-7, with D unresolved. CDR1 SGHRS and CDR2 YFSETQ come from the germline V gene. Trimming cost V 3 bases and J 2 bases, with 12 bases left between them. This CDR3 is 14 amino acids long. This CDR3 is CASSSQSGAYEQYF. DNA for the CDR3: TGCGCCAGCAGCTCGCAAAGTGGAGCCTACGAGCAGTACTTC.

V usage is TRBV20-1 and J usage is TRBJ1-2, with D uncertain. The CDR3 consists of 10 residues. Germline assignment: CDR1 DFQATT and CDR2 SNEGSKA (reference sequence). V lost 3 bases and J lost 6, with 5 bases in between. The CDR3 region is CSAREDGYTF. In DNA, the CDR3 is TGCAGTGCTAGGGAGGATGGCTACACCTTC.

The chain couples TRBV10-2 to TRBJ1-2, with TRBD1 matching over 8 bases. The trim removed 6 bases at V and 2 bases at J, leaving 11 bases unmatched. CDR1 is WSHSY and CDR2 is SAAADI in the germline V gene. The CDR3 has 16 amino acids. The DNA of the CDR3 is TGCGCCAGCAGGGCCTCTCCGGGACAGGAAAACTATGGCTACACCTTC. Its protein is CASRASPGQENYGYTF.

The chain combines TRBV19 with TRBJ1-5; 7 bases are shared with TRBD1. This CDR3 has 16 amino acids. J was trimmed by 4 bases and V by 3 bases; bases with no gene match: 9. CDR1 LNHDA and CDR2 SQIVND come from the germline V gene (reference sequence). The CDR3 region is CASSISETGPNQPQHF. The DNA of the CDR3 is TGTGCCAGTAGTATTAGTGAGACAGGGCCTAATCAGCCCCAGCATTTT.